One sample yielded the 15 T cell receptor beta chains listed below, sequenced in a study of T cells in localized non-small cell lung cancer. Profiled with immunoSEQ multiplex PCR; TCRdb holds only in-frame clones, not every one. The sample lists about 40,000 clones; around 86% were seen once. Sequencing used peripheral blood, obtained before any cancer treatment. These receptors originate from a man aged 18 to 49 with stage I lung adenocarcinoma.

This chain joins TRBV7-3 and TRBJ2-2; 7 nucleotides agree with TRBD2. This CDR3 has 16 residues. Germline V gene lookup returns CDR1 SGHTA and CDR2 FQGTGA. V shed 2 bases and J 0 bases; nucleotides not matched to a gene: 3. Here the CDR3 DNA reads TGTGCCAGCAGCTTATGGGGAGGGGCGAACACCGGGGAGCTGTTTTTT. It encodes CASSLWGGANTGELFF. Complete variable domain (other parts from reference TRBV7-3 and TRBJ2-2): GAGVSQTPSNKVTEKGKYVELRCDPISGHTALYWYRQSLGQGPEFLIYFQGTGAADDSGLPNDRFFAVRPEGSVSTLKIQRTERGDSAVYLCASSLWGGANTGELFFGEGSRLTVL.

This chain connects TRBV13 to TRBJ1-1, with D maybe TRBD1 (6 bases). Germline V gene sequence: CDR1 PRHDT, CDR2 FYEKMQ (reference sequence). CDR3 length: 14 residues. V dropped 5 bases and J dropped 1 base, with 11 bases sitting between them. The CDR3 nucleotides are TGTGCCAGCAGCAGGGGGGCAGGGAACACTGAAGCTTTCTTT. Translating gives CASSRGAGNTEAFF.

This chain joins TRBV19 and TRBJ1-6; D gene uncertain. This CDR3 is 15 amino acids long. Trimming left V 3 bases short and J 7 bases short, with 13 bases between. CDR1 and CDR2 from the germline V gene are LNHDA and SQIVND (reference sequence). The CDR3 loop reads CASSIIPEENSPLHF. The CDR3 nucleotides are TGTGCCAGTAGTATTATTCCAGAGGAGAATTCACCCCTCCACTTT.

This chain links TRBV5-5 with TRBJ2-3; no clear D gene. The CDR3 extends over 14 amino acids. V lost 1 base to trimming and J lost 0 bases, with 6 bases between them. CDR1 is SGHKS, CDR2 YYEKEE, per germline (reference sequence). CDR3 sequence: CASSLQDSTDTQYF. The CDR3 DNA sequence: TGTGCCAGCAGCTTGCAGGATAGCACAGATACGCAGTATTTT.

The CDR3 DNA reads as TGCGCCAGCAGCAGGGGACAGGGGGCAAGCACCGGGGAGCTGTTTTTT. It yields the protein CASSRGQGASTGELFF. The V call is TRBV5-1, the J call TRBJ2-2; 12 bases map to TRBD1. The CDR3 spans 16 residues. Germline assignment: CDR1 SGHRS and CDR2 YFSETQ. Trimming cost V 4 bases and J 4 bases; bases outside gene matches: 5.

In its sample, this clone was seen a few times. The chain uses TRBV5-1 and TRBJ2-2; D remains unclear. The V gene lost 4 bases and the J gene lost 1 base, with 8 bases spanning the gap. CDR3 length equals 14 residues. Germline loops: CDR1 SGHRS, CDR2 YFSETQ. The DNA of the CDR3 is TGCGCCAGCAGCCCGGAACGGAACACCGGGGAGCTGTTTTTT. Amino acids: CASSPERNTGELFF.

DNA for the CDR3: TGTGCCAGCAGTTTTGGGGTTCCCTCCACAGATACGCAGTATTTT. Translated: CASSFGVPSTDTQYF. The chain couples TRBV28 to TRBJ2-3; D is unclear. The CDR3 covers 15 residues. V was shortened by 3 bases and J by 2 bases, with 12 bases between the two germline ends. The germline CDR1 and CDR2 sequences are MDHEN and SYDVKM.

The V gene is TRBV6-1, the J gene TRBJ1-1; D remains unclear. Germline V gives CDR1 MNHNS, CDR2 SASEGT. V lost 2 bases to trimming and J lost 9 bases, with 10 bases between them. CDR3 length equals 12 residues. CDR3 DNA: TGTGCCAGCAGTGAACAAACATCCAAAGCTTTCTTT. This gives the protein CASSEQTSKAFF.

V and J are TRBV6-6 and TRBJ1-3; the D gene is possibly TRBD1 (6 bases). The CDR3 spans 16 residues. V lost 0 bases and J 0 bases, leaving 9 bases between the germline ends. Germline loops: CDR1 MNHNY, CDR2 SVGAGI (reference sequence). The CDR3 nucleotides read TGTGCCAGCAGTTACTCGGGGGGGCTCTCTGGAAACACCATATATTTT. Translation gives CASSYSGGLSGNTIYF.

The chain combines TRBV30 with TRBJ2-7; D possibly corresponds to TRBD2 (6 bases). The CDR3 length is 14 residues. V lost 6 bases to trimming and J lost 2 bases, with 17 bases between them. Germline V gene sequence: CDR1 GTSNPN, CDR2 SVGIG (reference sequence). CDR3 coding DNA: TGTGCCTGTTTCATCCGGGACTCAACCTACGAGCAGTACTTC. Amino acids: CACFIRDSTYEQYF. The variable domain in full, with the rest retrieved from reference TRBV30 and TRBJ2-7, is SQTIHQWPATLVQPVGSPLSLECTVEGTSNPNLYWYRQAAGRGLQLLFYSVGIGQISSEVPQNLSASRPQDRQFILSSKKLLLSDSGFYLCACFIRDSTYEQYFGPGTRLTVT.

The V and J genes are TRBV7-2 and TRBJ1-5; tentatively, D is TRBD1 (5 bases). Trimming pared 0 bases from V and 9 bases from J, leaving 15 bases between. The CDR3 has 15 amino acids. The germline V gene encodes CDR1 SGHTA and CDR2 FQGNSA. CDR3 sequence: CASSLAWDGSTPQHF. The DNA for the CDR3 is TGTGCCAGCAGCTTAGCTTGGGACGGATCCACGCCCCAGCATTTT.

This clone was counted between two and nine times. J is TRBJ2-2 and V is TRBV30, with 11 bases aligning to TRBD1. The V gene end was trimmed by 3 bases and the J gene end by 5 bases; junction bases not matched to a gene: 2. Germline CDR1 GTSNPN, CDR2 SVGIG (reference sequence). The CDR3 runs to 14 residues. This CDR3 is CAWRGTGGTGELFF. CDR3 bases: TGTGCCTGGAGGGGGACAGGGGGGACCGGGGAGCTGTTTTTT.

This rearrangement joins TRBV6-5 to TRBJ2-7; no clear D gene. V lost 0 bases and J lost 2, with 11 bases in between. The CDR3 is 15 residues long. Germline V gene sequence: CDR1 MNHEY, CDR2 SVGAGI. The CDR3 is CASSYSWGTPYEQYF. CDR3 coding DNA: TGTGCCAGCAGTTACTCATGGGGTACCCCCTACGAGCAGTACTTC.

The rearrangement links TRBV9 to TRBJ1-5, with 9 bases that match TRBD1. V gave up 4 bases and J gave up 7 bases; unmatched junction bases: 9. This CDR3 is built from 15 residues. Looked up from germline, CDR1 is SGDLS and CDR2 is YYNGEE. Here the CDR3 DNA reads TGTGCCAGCAGCCCCGGGACAGGGATATCCCAGCCCCAGCATTTT. It codes for CASSPGTGISQPQHF. Full variable domain (rest looked up from reference TRBV9 and TRBJ1-5): DSGVTQTPKHLITATGQRVTLRCSPRSGDLSVYWYQQSLDQGLQFLIQYYNGEERAKGNILERFSAQQFPDLHSELNLSSLELGDSALYFCASSPGTGISQPQHFGDGTRLSIL.

V gene TRBV9 combines with J gene TRBJ2-4, with D maybe TRBD2 (6 bases). The CDR3 is 15 amino acids. Trimming removed 2 bases from V and 6 bases from J, with 15 bases in between. CDR1 and CDR2 (germline): SGDLS, YYNGEE. CDR3 in DNA: TGTGCCAGCAGCGTTATGTCCGGGGGACGAAACATTCAGTACTTC. It specifies CASSVMSGGRNIQYF.